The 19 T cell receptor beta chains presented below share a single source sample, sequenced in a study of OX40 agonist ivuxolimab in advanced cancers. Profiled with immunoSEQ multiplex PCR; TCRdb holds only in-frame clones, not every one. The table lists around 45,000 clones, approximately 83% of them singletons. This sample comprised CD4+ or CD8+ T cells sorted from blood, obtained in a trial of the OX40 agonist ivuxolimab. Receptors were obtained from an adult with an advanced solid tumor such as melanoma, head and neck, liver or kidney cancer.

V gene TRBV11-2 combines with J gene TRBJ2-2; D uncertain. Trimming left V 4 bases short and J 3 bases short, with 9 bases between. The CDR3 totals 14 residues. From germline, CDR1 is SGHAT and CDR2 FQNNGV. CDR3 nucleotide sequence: TGTGCCAGCAGCTCCATTAGCTACACCGGGGAGCTGTTTTTT. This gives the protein CASSSISYTGELFF.

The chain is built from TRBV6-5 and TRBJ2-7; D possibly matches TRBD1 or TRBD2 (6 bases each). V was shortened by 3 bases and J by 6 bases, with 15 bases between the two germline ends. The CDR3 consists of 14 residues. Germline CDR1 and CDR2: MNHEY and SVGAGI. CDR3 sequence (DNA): TGTGCCAGCAGTTATGGGGGGCCAGAGGCCGAGCAGTACTTC. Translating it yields CASSYGGPEAEQYF.

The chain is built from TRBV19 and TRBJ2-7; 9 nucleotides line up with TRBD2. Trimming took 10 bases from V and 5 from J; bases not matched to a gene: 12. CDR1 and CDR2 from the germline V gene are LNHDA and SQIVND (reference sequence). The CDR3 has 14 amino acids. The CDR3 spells CATALSGSAHEQYF. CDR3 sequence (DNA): TGTGCCACCGCCCTTAGCGGGAGTGCCCACGAGCAGTACTTC.

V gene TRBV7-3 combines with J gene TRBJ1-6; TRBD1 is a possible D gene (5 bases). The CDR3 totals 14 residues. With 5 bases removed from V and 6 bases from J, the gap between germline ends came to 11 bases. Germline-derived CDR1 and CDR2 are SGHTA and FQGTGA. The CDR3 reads CASSQTGLNSPLHF. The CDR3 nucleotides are TGTGCCAGCAGCCAGACGGGACTTAATTCACCCCTCCACTTT.

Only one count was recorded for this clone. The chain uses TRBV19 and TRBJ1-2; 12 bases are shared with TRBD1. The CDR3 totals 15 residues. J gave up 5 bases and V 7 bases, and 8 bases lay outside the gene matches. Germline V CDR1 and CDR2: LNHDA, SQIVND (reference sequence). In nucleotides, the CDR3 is TGTGCCAGTACTACCGGGACAGGGGGCGGTTATGGCTACACCTTC. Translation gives CASTTGTGGGYGYTF.

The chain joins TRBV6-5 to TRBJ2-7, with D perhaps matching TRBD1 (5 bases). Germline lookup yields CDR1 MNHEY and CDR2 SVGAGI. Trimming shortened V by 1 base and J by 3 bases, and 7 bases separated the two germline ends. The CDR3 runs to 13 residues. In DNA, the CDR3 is TGTGCCAGCAGTTACTTCGACAGCTACGAGCAGTACTTC. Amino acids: CASSYFDSYEQYF.

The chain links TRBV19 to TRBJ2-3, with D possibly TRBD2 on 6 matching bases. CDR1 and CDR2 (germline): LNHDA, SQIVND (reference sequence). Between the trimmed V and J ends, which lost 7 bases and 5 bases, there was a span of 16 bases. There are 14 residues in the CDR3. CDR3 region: CASTPGTAIDTQYF. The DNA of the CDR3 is TGTGCCAGTACCCCTGGGACTGCCATAGATACGCAGTATTTT. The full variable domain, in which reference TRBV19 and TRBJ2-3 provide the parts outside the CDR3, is DGGITQSPKYLFRKEGQNVTLSCEQNLNHDAMYWYRQDPGQGLRLIYYSQIVNDFQKGDIAEGYSVSREKKESFPLTVTSAQKNPTAFYLCASTPGTAIDTQYFGPGTRLTVL.

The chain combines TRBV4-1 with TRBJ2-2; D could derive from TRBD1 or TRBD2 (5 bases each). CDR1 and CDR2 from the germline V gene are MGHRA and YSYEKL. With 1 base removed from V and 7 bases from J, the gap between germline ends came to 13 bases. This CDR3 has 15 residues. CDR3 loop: CASSQADSGRGELFF. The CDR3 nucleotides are TGCGCCAGCAGCCAAGCAGACAGCGGTCGCGGGGAGCTGTTTTTT.

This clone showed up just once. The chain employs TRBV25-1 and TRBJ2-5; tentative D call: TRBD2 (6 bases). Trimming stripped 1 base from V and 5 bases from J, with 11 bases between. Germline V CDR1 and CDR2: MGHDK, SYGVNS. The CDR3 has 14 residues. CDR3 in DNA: TGTGCCAGCAGTGAATCGGGGGTCCGGGAGACCCAGTACTTC. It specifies CASSESGVRETQYF. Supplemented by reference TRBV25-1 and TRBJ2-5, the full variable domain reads EADIYQTPRYLVIGTGKKITLECSQTMGHDKMYWYQQDPGMELHLIHYSYGVNSTEKGDLSSESTVSRIRTEHFPLTLESARPSHTSQYLCASSESGVRETQYFGPGTRLLVL.

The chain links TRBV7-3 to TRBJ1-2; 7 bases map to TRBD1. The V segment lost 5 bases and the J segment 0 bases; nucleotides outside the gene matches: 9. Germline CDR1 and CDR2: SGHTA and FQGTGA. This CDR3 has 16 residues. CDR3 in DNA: TGTGCCAGCAGCAAAACCCCCGGGACAGCTAACTATGGCTACACCTTC. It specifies CASSKTPGTANYGYTF.

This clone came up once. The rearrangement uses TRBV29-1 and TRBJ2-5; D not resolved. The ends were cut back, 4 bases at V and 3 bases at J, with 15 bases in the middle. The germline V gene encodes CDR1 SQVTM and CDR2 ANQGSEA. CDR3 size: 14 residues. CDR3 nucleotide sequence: TGCAGCGTTGTCGGGCGTCTATCCGAAGAGACCCAGTACTTC. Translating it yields CSVVGRLSEETQYF.

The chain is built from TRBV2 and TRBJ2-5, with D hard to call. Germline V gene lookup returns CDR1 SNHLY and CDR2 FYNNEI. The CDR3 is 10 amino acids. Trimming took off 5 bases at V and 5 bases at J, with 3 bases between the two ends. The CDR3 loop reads CASSRETQYF. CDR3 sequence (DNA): TGTGCCAGCAGTAGGGAGACCCAGTACTTC.

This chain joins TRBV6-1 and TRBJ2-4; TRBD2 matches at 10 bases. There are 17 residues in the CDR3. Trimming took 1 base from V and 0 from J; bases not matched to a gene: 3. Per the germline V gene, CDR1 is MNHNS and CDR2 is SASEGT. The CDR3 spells CASSEVLAGVAKNIQYF. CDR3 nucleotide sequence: TGTGCCAGCAGTGAAGTCCTAGCGGGAGTAGCCAAAAACATTCAGTACTTC.

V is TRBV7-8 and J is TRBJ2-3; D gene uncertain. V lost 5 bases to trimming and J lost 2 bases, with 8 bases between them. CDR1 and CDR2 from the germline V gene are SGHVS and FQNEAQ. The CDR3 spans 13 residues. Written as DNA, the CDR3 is TGTGCCAGCAGCCCCAGCAACACAGATACGCAGTATTTT. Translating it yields CASSPSNTDTQYF.

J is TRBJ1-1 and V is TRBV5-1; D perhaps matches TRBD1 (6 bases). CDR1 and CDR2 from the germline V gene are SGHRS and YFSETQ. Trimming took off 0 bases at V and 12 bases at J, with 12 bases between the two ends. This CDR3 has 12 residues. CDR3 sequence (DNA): TGCGCCAGCAGCTTGGGGGGGCGCGAGACTTTCTTT. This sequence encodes CASSLGGRETFF.

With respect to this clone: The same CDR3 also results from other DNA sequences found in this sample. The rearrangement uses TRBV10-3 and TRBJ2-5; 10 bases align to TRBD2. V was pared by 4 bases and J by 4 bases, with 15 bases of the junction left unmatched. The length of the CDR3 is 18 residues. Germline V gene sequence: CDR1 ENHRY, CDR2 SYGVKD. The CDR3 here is CAISGRLAGVTELETQYF. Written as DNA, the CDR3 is TGTGCCATCAGTGGGAGGCTAGCGGGGGTAACCGAGCTAGAGACCCAGTACTTC.

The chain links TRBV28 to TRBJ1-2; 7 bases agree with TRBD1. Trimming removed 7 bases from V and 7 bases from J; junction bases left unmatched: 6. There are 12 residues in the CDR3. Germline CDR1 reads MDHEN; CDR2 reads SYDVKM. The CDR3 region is CASTKQGSGYTF. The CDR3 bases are TGTGCCAGCACCAAACAGGGGAGTGGCTACACCTTC.

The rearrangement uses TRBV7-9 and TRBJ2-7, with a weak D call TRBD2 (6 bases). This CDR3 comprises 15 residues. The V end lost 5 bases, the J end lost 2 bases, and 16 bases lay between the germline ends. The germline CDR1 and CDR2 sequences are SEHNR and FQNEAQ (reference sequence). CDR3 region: CASSHSVAAAYEQYF. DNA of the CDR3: TGTGCCAGCAGCCACTCGGTAGCGGCAGCCTACGAGCAGTACTTC. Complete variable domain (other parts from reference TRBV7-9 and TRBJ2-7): DTGVSQNPRHKITKRGQNVTFRCDPISEHNRLYWYRQTLGQGPEFLTYFQNEAQLEKSRLLSDRFSAERPKGSFSTLEIQRTEQGDSAMYLCASSHSVAAAYEQYFGPGTRLTVT.

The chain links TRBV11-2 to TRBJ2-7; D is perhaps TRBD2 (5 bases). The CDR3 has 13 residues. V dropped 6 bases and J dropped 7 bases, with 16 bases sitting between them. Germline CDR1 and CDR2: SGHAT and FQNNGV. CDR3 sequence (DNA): TGTGCCAGCAGTTCCCGGGGTCAGGCGGAGCAGTACTTC. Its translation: CASSSRGQAEQYF.